This T cell receptor (beta chain) was sequenced for a study of blood T cell repertoires in COVID-19. In the study overall: Sites across the United States, Italy and Spain contributed samples from acute and convalescent COVID-19. The cDNA or gDNA used as material had been derived from T cells, B-cell-depleted T cells, or PBMCs.

V was shortened by 5 bases and J by 4 bases, with 11 bases between the two germline ends. The CDR3 runs 13 residues. The germline V gene has CDR1 SQVTM and CDR2 ANQGSEA. As originally analysed: Reference gene primers were amplified, and this amplification served to estimate nucleated cell counts. Clones were sequenced by immunoSEQ multiplex PCR, and TCRdb holds only the in-frame ones, with some missing. D and trimming come from the DNA, and the V and J calls and clone size come from that table. The table records 150,000 to 200,000 clones, 80% to 90% of them present only once. Sequencing was performed on peripheral blood. The J gene is TRBJ2-2, the V gene TRBV29-1; no clear D gene. The receptor comes from a man aged 55 to 70 with acute or convalescent COVID-19. The CDR3 protein is CSVSTVITGELFF. In nucleotides, the CDR3 is TGCAGCGTTTCAACTGTTATCACCGGGGAGCTGTTTTTT.